This T cell receptor beta chain derives from a study of T cell responses to AZD1222 COVID-19 vaccine. Study-level points and caveats: Spike-specific TCR breadth and depth grew following two AZD1222 doses.

Assay: immunoSEQ multiplex PCR; the TCRdb copy retains only in-frame clones and omits some. This sample has 150,000 to 200,000 clones, with around 94% found just once. A remark on this clone: Antigen: not known.

V dropped 10 bases and J dropped 2; count of bases not matched to a gene: 12. This CDR3 region has 15 residues. The germline V gene encodes CDR1 MNHEY and CDR2 SVGAGI. The receptor was derived from an adult in good health. The sequencing here drew on peripheral blood, taken on day 0 of AZD1222 vaccination. The J gene is TRBJ2-3, the V gene TRBV6-5; 7 positions agree with TRBD2. The CDR3: CATSRASGSTDTQYF. CDR3 DNA sequence: TGTGCCACCTCTCGGGCTAGCGGCTCCACAGATACGCAGTATTTT.